The clone carrying this T cell receptor (beta chain) was seen only a few times. What it binds is unknown. Germline trimming cut 0 bases from V and 2 bases from J; bases unmatched to any gene: 6. The CDR3 length is 16 residues. Germline V gene lookup returns CDR1 LNHNV and CDR2 YYDKDF (reference sequence). These data originate in a study of T-cell reconstitution after alpha-beta-depleted transplantation in children. Study outcomes and limitations: Roughly two months post-transplant, alpha-beta T cells reportedly originated from several hundred graft clones that had expanded. T-cell counts and diversity at one year post-transplant came mainly from newly produced T cells. Where some patients showed high TCRbeta diversity at day 60, it came from recipient T cells and thymic progenitors that had survived.

The TCRbeta library was prepared with unique molecular identifiers. One entry per CDR3 protein, called by TCRdb with MiXCR from the PCR reads. The table records approximately 89,000 distinct CDR3 sequences, 15% to 17% of them present only once. The TCR was taken from a male patient aged 2 to 9 who had a stem cell transplant for acute lymphoblastic leukemia, so the T cells may come from the graft donor. Sequences were derived from PBMCs, mostly from graft donor cells, sampled 180 days after TCRalphabeta/CD19-depleted stem cell transplant. The chain joins TRBV15 to TRBJ1-1; 7 positions match TRBD1. The CDR3 here is CATSREGGAANTEAFF. For the CDR3, the DNA is TGTGCCACCAGCAGAGAAGGGGGCGCCGCCAACACTGAAGCTTTCTTT. Filled out from reference TRBV15 and TRBJ1-1, the complete variable domain reads DAMVIQNPRYQVTQFGKPVTLSCSQTLNHNVMYWYQQKSSQAPKLLFHYYDKDFNNEADTPDNFQSRRPNTSFCFLDIRSPGLGDTAMYLCATSREGGAANTEAFFGQGTRLTVV.